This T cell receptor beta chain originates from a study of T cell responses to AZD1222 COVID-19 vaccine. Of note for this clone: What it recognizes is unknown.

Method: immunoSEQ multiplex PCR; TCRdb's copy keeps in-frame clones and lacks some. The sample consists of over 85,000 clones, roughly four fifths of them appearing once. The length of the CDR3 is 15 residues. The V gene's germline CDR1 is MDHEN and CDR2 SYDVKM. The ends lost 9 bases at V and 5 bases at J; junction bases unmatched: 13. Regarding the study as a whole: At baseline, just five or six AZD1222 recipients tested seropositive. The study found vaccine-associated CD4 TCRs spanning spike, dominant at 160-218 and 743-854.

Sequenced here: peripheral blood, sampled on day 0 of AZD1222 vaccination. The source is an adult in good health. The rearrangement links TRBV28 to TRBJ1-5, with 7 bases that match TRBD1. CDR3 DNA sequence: TGTGCCAGTACCAATAGACAGGGCCTTTATCAGCCCCAGCATTTT. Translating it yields CASTNRQGLYQPQHF.